Following are 2 T cell receptor beta chains from one sample sequenced in a study of T cells in Graves' hyperthyroidism and ophthalmopathy. TCR beta CDR3 regions were amplified from RNA. RT-PCR in the first round (using the HTBI primer set) targeted the TCR CDR3. TCRdb re-derived calls from the multiplex PCR reads in MiXCR, one entry per CDR3 protein. The top ten hold about an eighth of the sample, which has roughly 250,000 distinct CDR3 sequences, approximately 14% seen once. Sequencing was carried out using blood. These TCRs come from a woman between 40 and 50 years old with Graves' hyperthyroidism that later progressed to Graves' ophthalmopathy.

This clonotype was recorded many times. This rearrangement joins TRBV6-1 to TRBJ2-1; the D gene could be TRBD1 or TRBD2 (5 bases each). CDR3 length equals 15 residues. In germline, CDR1 is MNHNS, CDR2 SASEGT. The ends were cut back, 7 bases at V and 7 bases at J, with 20 bases in the middle. CDR3 DNA: TGTGCCAGCACCTCCACCGGGACGCTAATGAATGAGCAGTTCTTC. Translation gives CASTSTGTLMNEQFF.

This clonotype occurred many times. This chain uses TRBV2 with TRBJ2-2, with 10 bases fitting TRBD2. Germline assignment: CDR1 SNHLY and CDR2 FYNNEI. V shed 7 bases, J shed 4 bases, and the junction held 6 bases outside the gene matches. This CDR3 spans 15 amino acids. The CDR3 DNA reads TGTGCCAGCACCCGAAGCGGGAGGGCCACCGGGGAGCTGTTTTTT. This codes for CASTRSGRATGELFF.